This T cell receptor (beta chain) was captured in a study of beta chain features in type 1 diabetes. Germline V gene data show CDR1 as LGHNA and CDR2 as YSLEER. Trimming left V 4 bases short and J 2 bases short, with 9 bases between. This CDR3 has 13 amino acids. This clone has just one count. Its antigen is not identified. Study results and limitations: Cells with high TCR expression could be over-represented when cDNA is sequenced. Compared with healthy donors, patients appeared to share more similar naive, central memory and regulatory TCRB repertoires. Type 1 diabetes patients had moderately but significantly shorter TCRB CDR3s in all four CD4+ subsets.

Sequencing targeted expressed TCRB transcripts, as all isolated RNA had been reverse transcribed. Profiled with immunoSEQ multiplex PCR; TCRdb holds only in-frame clones, not every one. The sample records about 280,000 clones, over 12% being singletons. Sequenced: naive CD4+ T cells from blood. V is TRBV4-3 and J is TRBJ2-7; D is perhaps TRBD1 (6 bases). The TCR sequence derives from a young man with type 1 diabetes. The CDR3 loop is CASSLGQTYEQYF. The DNA for the CDR3 is TGCGCCAGCAGCCTCGGACAGACCTACGAGCAGTACTTC.